These 30 T cell receptor beta chains were sequenced from one sample in a study of control samples from healthy donors and cancer patients. Profiled with immunoSEQ multiplex PCR; TCRdb holds only in-frame clones, not every one. The data hold about 98,000 clones, with approximately 82% observed a single time. The material sequenced was blood. These receptor sequences come from a man aged 60 to 75 in good health.

The rearrangement joins TRBV5-6 to TRBJ1-4, with TRBD1 matching over 10 bases. The trim removed 4 bases at V and 2 bases at J, leaving 5 bases unmatched. The germline V gene encodes CDR1 SGHDT and CDR2 YYEEEE. This CDR3 comprises 16 residues. The CDR3 here is CASSLPGQGTNEKLFF. CDR3 DNA: TGTGCCAGCAGCCTACCGGGACAGGGGACTAATGAAAAACTGTTTTTT.

This clone came up a few times. The genes are TRBV10-3 and TRBJ1-5, with 7 bases matching TRBD1. V was clipped by 0 bases and J by 6 bases; unmatched bases: 5. From germline, CDR1 is ENHRY and CDR2 SYGVKD. The CDR3 runs 15 residues. The CDR3 nucleotides read TGTGCCATCAGTGAGTCCAACAGGGGCAGTCAGCCCCAGCATTTT. Its translation is CAISESNRGSQPQHF.

The J gene is TRBJ1-2, the V gene TRBV29-1; D gene uncertain. The CDR3 extends over 11 amino acids. Germline V lookup: CDR1 SQVTM, CDR2 ANQGSEA. The germline V and J ends were trimmed by 7 bases and 8 bases, with 14 bases remaining between them. The CDR3 spells CSAMGSWGYTF. DNA of the CDR3: TGCAGCGCGATGGGTAGTTGGGGCTACACCTTC.

The chain employs TRBV30 and TRBJ2-7; D is perhaps TRBD1 (5 bases). In germline, CDR1 is GTSNPN, CDR2 SVGIG (reference sequence). The CDR3 sequence is 15 residues long. V lost 2 bases to trimming and J lost 3 bases, with 17 bases between them. As DNA, the CDR3 is TGTGCCTGGAGTAGAGAACAGGCTATGCACTACGAGCAGTACTTC. This encodes CAWSREQAMHYEQYF.

The chain uses TRBV4-2 and TRBJ1-6; weak D call: TRBD1 (6 bases). The CDR3 covers 16 residues. Trimming stripped 0 bases from V and 6 bases from J, with 12 bases between. The V gene's germline CDR1 is LGHNA and CDR2 YNFKEQ. Here the CDR3 reads CASSQDLAGVNSPLHF. CDR3 coding DNA: TGTGCCAGCAGCCAAGATCTGGCAGGGGTTAATTCACCCCTCCACTTT.

This chain connects TRBV28 to TRBJ2-7; D is possibly TRBD1 (6 bases). Trimming cost V 2 bases and J 6 bases, with 20 bases left between them. Germline CDR1 MDHEN, CDR2 SYDVKM. The CDR3 runs to 16 residues. CDR3 loop: CASSLRPGAGALEQYF. Here the CDR3 DNA reads TGTGCCAGCAGTTTAAGGCCAGGGGCAGGGGCTCTCGAGCAGTACTTC.

The rearrangement links TRBV4-1 to TRBJ2-7; unclear D gene. This CDR3 is 14 amino acids long. Germline V lookup: CDR1 MGHRA, CDR2 YSYEKL. Trimming removed 1 base from V and 3 bases from J, with 10 bases in between. The CDR3 region is CASSQGQGDYEQYF. CDR3 bases: TGCGCCAGCAGCCAAGGACAAGGAGACTACGAGCAGTACTTC.

The V gene is TRBV5-1, the J gene TRBJ2-5; 7 bases map to TRBD1. V shed 4 bases, J shed 5 bases, and the junction held 11 bases outside the gene matches. CDR1 is SGHRS and CDR2 is YFSETQ in the germline V gene. The CDR3 has 15 residues. The CDR3 DNA sequence: TGCGCCAGCAGCCTGAACACAGGGGCTACTGAGACCCAGTACTTC. This codes for CASSLNTGATETQYF.

The chain joins TRBV4-1 to TRBJ2-7; 8 bases line up with TRBD1. Germline trimming cut 0 bases from V and 4 bases from J; bases unmatched to any gene: 5. The CDR3 sequence is 15 residues long. Per the germline V gene, CDR1 is MGHRA and CDR2 is YSYEKL. CDR3 sequence reads: CASSQEGQGAYEQYF. CDR3 DNA sequence: TGCGCCAGCAGCCAAGAGGGGCAGGGGGCATACGAGCAGTACTTC.

This chain joins TRBV7-9 and TRBJ2-6, with 9 positions matching TRBD1. CDR3 length: 17 residues. CDR1 and CDR2 from the germline V gene are SEHNR and FQNEAQ (reference sequence). V gave up 5 bases and J gave up 0 bases; unmatched junction bases: 5. Here the CDR3 DNA reads TGTGCCAGCAGCCAGACAGGGGGACTCTCTGGGGCCAACGTCCTGACTTTC. Amino acids: CASSQTGGLSGANVLTF.

V and J are TRBV12-3 or TRBV12-4 and TRBJ1-5; D is uncertain. V was clipped by 3 bases and J by 1 base, with 1 base between them. This CDR3 contains 12 residues. The CDR3 nucleotides read TGTGCCAGCAGTTTCAGCAATCAGCCCCAGCATTTT. This translates into CASSFSNQPQHF.

The chain couples TRBV27 to TRBJ1-2; TRBD1 matches 7 bases. Germline-derived CDR1 and CDR2 are MNHEY and SMNVEV (reference sequence). The CDR3 runs to 13 residues. With 9 bases clipped from V and 14 bases from J, the junction kept 18 bases outside the gene matches. The CDR3: CASGQDTYSIYTF. CDR3 coding DNA: TGTGCCAGTGGACAGGATACTTATTCTATCTATACCTTC.

The V call is TRBV9, the J call TRBJ1-1; no definite D call. V lost 4 bases to trimming and J lost 1 base, with 8 bases between them. This CDR3 spans 13 amino acids. Germline-derived CDR1 and CDR2 are SGDLS and YYNGEE. The CDR3 DNA is TGTGCCAGCAGCTCCACGGGGAACACTGAAGCTTTCTTT. This translates into CASSSTGNTEAFF.

The genes are TRBV25-1 and TRBJ2-5, with 9 bases aligning to TRBD2. The germline V gene has CDR1 MGHDK and CDR2 SYGVNS. The CDR3 totals 16 residues. V was pared by 1 base and J by 5 bases, with 8 bases of the junction left unmatched. Here the CDR3 reads CASSESVAGARETQYF. CDR3 coding DNA: TGTGCCAGCAGTGAATCGGTAGCGGGGGCCAGGGAGACCCAGTACTTC.

The V call is TRBV19, the J call TRBJ1-3; D uncertain. The CDR3 spans 16 residues. Germline assignment: CDR1 LNHDA and CDR2 SQIVND (reference sequence). Trimming shortened V by 1 base and J by 0 bases, and 10 bases separated the two germline ends. CDR3 DNA: TGTGCCAGTAGTATAGGAGGGCTTTCCTCTGGAAACACCATATATTTT. It encodes CASSIGGLSSGNTIYF.

CDR3 bases: TGCGCCAGCAGCCCCGGTCGCGGGACTAGCGGGGGTCTTTCCTACGAGCAGTACTTC. It encodes CASSPGRGTSGGLSYEQYF. The rearrangement uses TRBV5-1 and TRBJ2-7; 14 bases agree with TRBD2. The V and J ends lost 4 bases and 1 base, in that order; junction bases with no gene match: 13. CDR3 length equals 19 residues. Germline V CDR1 and CDR2: SGHRS, YFSETQ.

The gene calls are TRBV4-1 and TRBJ2-7; 7 bases line up with TRBD2. This CDR3 is built from 14 residues. Germline CDR1 is MGHRA and CDR2 is YSYEKL. The ends lost 8 bases at V and 0 bases at J; junction bases unmatched: 7. CDR3 loop: CASALAASSYEQYF. CDR3 nucleotide sequence: TGCGCCAGCGCCCTAGCGGCTAGCTCCTACGAGCAGTACTTC.

The chain has TRBV9 and TRBJ2-3, with D perhaps matching TRBD1 (6 bases). Germline CDR1 is SGDLS and CDR2 is YYNGEE. The CDR3 is 15 amino acids. V was clipped by 4 bases and J by 0 bases, with 12 bases between them. CDR3 residues: CASSHRVSSTDTQYF. DNA of the CDR3: TGTGCCAGCAGCCACAGGGTTTCTAGCACAGATACGCAGTATTTT.

The chain has TRBV5-1 and TRBJ2-1, with TRBD1 matching over 7 bases. The V segment lost 4 bases and the J segment 3 bases; nucleotides outside the gene matches: 10. Germline V gives CDR1 SGHRS, CDR2 YFSETQ. This CDR3 comprises 16 residues. DNA of the CDR3: TGCGCCAGCAGCAAGTCGACCGGGACAGTCTACAATGAGCAGTTCTTC. It is translated as CASSKSTGTVYNEQFF.

This clone has a handful of counts. The chain carries TRBV29-1 and TRBJ2-5, with 8 bases that match TRBD1. The length of the CDR3 is 14 residues. From germline, CDR1 is SQVTM and CDR2 ANQGSEA. The V segment lost 4 bases and the J segment 2 bases; nucleotides outside the gene matches: 6. For the CDR3, the DNA is TGCAGCGTTGCGCCGTGGACAGGGCAAGAGACCCAGTACTTC. Translation gives CSVAPWTGQETQYF.

The CDR3 DNA sequence: TGCGCCAGCAGGAGGACAGAGAGGGAACAAGAGACCCAGTACTTC. It codes for CASRRTEREQETQYF. This chain links TRBV4-1 with TRBJ2-5; D is possibly TRBD1 (6 bases). Trimming took 6 bases from V and 2 from J, leaving 16 bases between them. Germline V lookup: CDR1 MGHRA, CDR2 YSYEKL. This CDR3 has 15 residues.

In this sample, this clone turned up once. V and J are TRBV30 and TRBJ2-3; no clear D gene. Looked up from germline, CDR1 is GTSNPN and CDR2 is SVGIG (reference sequence). The V end lost 2 bases, the J end lost 0 bases, and 9 bases lay between the germline ends. The CDR3 has 14 residues. Written as DNA, the CDR3 is TGTGCCTGGAGTAGAATGGACAGCACAGATACGCAGTATTTT. It yields the protein CAWSRMDSTDTQYF. Full variable domain (rest looked up from reference TRBV30 and TRBJ2-3): SQTIHQWPATLVQPVGSPLSLECTVEGTSNPNLYWYRQAAGRGLQLLFYSVGIGQISSEVPQNLSASRPQDRQFILSSKKLLLSDSGFYLCAWSRMDSTDTQYFGPGTRLTVL.

The chain links TRBV5-8 to TRBJ2-1; D is undetermined. V lost 0 bases to trimming and J lost 4 bases, with 14 bases between them. Looked up from germline, CDR1 is SGHTS and CDR2 is YDEGEE. CDR3 length: 16 amino acids. CDR3 in amino acids: CASSLAVALGYNEQFF. CDR3 sequence (DNA): TGTGCCAGCAGCTTGGCCGTGGCCCTGGGGTACAATGAGCAGTTCTTC.

J is TRBJ1-2 and V is TRBV14; D gene unclear. Germline-derived CDR1 and CDR2 are SGHDN and FVKESK. The CDR3 covers 18 residues. Trimming took off 0 bases at V and 7 bases at J, with 24 bases between the two ends. The CDR3 loop reads CASSQDLLRSGGMGGYTF. For the CDR3, the DNA is TGTGCCAGCAGCCAAGATTTGCTCAGGAGTGGAGGGATGGGTGGCTACACCTTC.

V and J are TRBV11-2 and TRBJ2-3; D not certain. This CDR3 is built from 14 residues. With 1 base removed from V and 2 bases from J, the gap between germline ends came to 7 bases. CDR1 and CDR2 from the germline V gene are SGHAT and FQNNGV. The CDR3 bases are TGTGCCAGCAGCTTAGTTTCTTTCACAGATACGCAGTATTTT. This sequence encodes CASSLVSFTDTQYF.

V gene TRBV5-4 combines with J gene TRBJ2-1; 8 nucleotides line up with TRBD2. V gave up 0 bases and J gave up 8 bases; unmatched junction bases: 4. The CDR3 has 14 amino acids. Germline CDR1 is SGHNT and CDR2 is YYREEE (reference sequence). The DNA of the CDR3 is TGTGCCAGCAGCTTGGGAGGACTAGCTTATGAGCAGTTCTTC. The encoded protein is CASSLGGLAYEQFF.

This clone occurred once. V usage is TRBV7-9 and J usage is TRBJ2-3, with D possibly matching TRBD2 (5 bases). Trimming cost V 5 bases and J 6 bases, with 9 bases left between them. Germline V gene data show CDR1 as SEHNR and CDR2 as FQNEAQ (reference sequence). The CDR3 extends over 12 amino acids. The DNA for the CDR3 is TGTGCCAGCAGCCTACTAGGGGATACGCAGTATTTT. It yields the protein CASSLLGDTQYF.

This clone was picked up a small number of times. The chain has TRBV19 and TRBJ2-4; 11 nucleotides match TRBD1. With V trimmed by 10 bases and J by 1 base, 15 bases remained unmatched. CDR1 is LNHDA, CDR2 SQIVND, per germline (reference sequence). This CDR3 comprises 18 residues. The CDR3 spells CATRDRGNRESAKNIQYF. The CDR3 DNA sequence: TGTGCCACCCGGGACAGGGGGAATCGGGAATCGGCCAAAAACATTCAGTACTTC. The entire variable domain, with the rest obtained from reference TRBV19 and TRBJ2-4, is as follows: DGGITQSPKYLFRKEGQNVTLSCEQNLNHDAMYWYRQDPGQGLRLIYYSQIVNDFQKGDIAEGYSVSREKKESFPLTVTSAQKNPTAFYLCATRDRGNRESAKNIQYFGAGTRLSVL.

The chain's CDR3 is CASSPRGGRNEKLFF. In nucleotides, the CDR3 is TGTGCCAGCAGCCCCCGGGGGGGGAGGAATGAAAAACTGTTTTTT. The chain joins TRBV9 to TRBJ1-4; possibly TRBD1 for D (5 bases). The CDR3 sequence is 15 residues long. The ends were cut back, 4 bases at V and 5 bases at J, with 15 bases in the middle. Germline-derived CDR1 and CDR2 are SGDLS and YYNGEE.

The genes are TRBV27 and TRBJ1-4; tentatively, D is TRBD1 (5 bases). Germline values: CDR1 MNHEY, CDR2 SMNVEV (reference sequence). Between the trimmed V and J ends, which lost 1 base and 2 bases, there was a span of 5 bases. This CDR3 comprises 14 residues. The DNA of the CDR3 is TGTGCCAGCAGTTTATGGGGGACTAATGAAAAACTGTTTTTT. It codes for CASSLWGTNEKLFF.